This section outlines one T cell receptor beta chain sequence together with its context. What it recognizes is unknown. The ends lost 4 bases at V and 9 bases at J; junction bases unmatched: 16. The CDR3 covers 17 residues. Germline lookup yields CDR1 SGHVS and CDR2 FNYEAQ. This sample stems from a study of T-cell memory formation after mild COVID-19. Study summary: The TCR clusters were mostly specific to one donor. Broader study findings: Researchers found some responding clones in pre-infection memory, a sign that cross-reactive memory joined. Mainly CM and EM harbored the contracting CD4+ clones; mainly EMRA harbored the CD8+ ones.

Constant-segment primers served in 5'RACE that generated TCR alpha and TCR beta cDNA libraries bearing sample barcodes and UMIs. TCRdb redid the calling of the 5' RACE reads with MiXCR, one entry per CDR3 protein. The sample includes about 140,000 distinct CDR3 sequences, 14% of them seen just once. The chain has TRBV7-6 and TRBJ2-1, with 9 bases aligning to TRBD2. The sequence derives from an adult woman who had mild COVID-19 (a few samples of this study predate the infection). Cell type and time point are not known. Sequencing was done on a sample of PBMCs or a T cell subset sorted from them (not recorded which). This chain's CDR3 is CASSSFPERLAVIEQFF. The CDR3 DNA reads as TGTGCCAGCAGCTCATTCCCCGAGAGACTAGCGGTTATTGAGCAGTTCTTC.